Below, 14 T cell receptor beta chains from the same sample are listed, as sequenced in a study of blood T cell repertoires in COVID-19. Some clones are missing from TCRdb's copy, which holds only in-frame ones; the method was immunoSEQ multiplex PCR. The repertoire holds approximately 300,000 clones, roughly 88% seen once, with approximately 4% in the top ten. The sequenced material came from peripheral blood. All receptors derive from a woman in her fifties or sixties with active or convalescent COVID-19.

The V and J genes are TRBV9 and TRBJ2-5, with TRBD2 matching over 16 bases. Germline V CDR1 and CDR2: SGDLS, YYNGEE. The V segment lost 4 bases and the J segment 5 bases; nucleotides outside the gene matches: 8. CDR3 size: 17 residues. The CDR3 sequence: CASSQGLAGGPWETQYF. The CDR3 coding sequence is TGTGCCAGCAGCCAGGGACTAGCGGGAGGGCCGTGGGAGACCCAGTACTTC.

This clone was picked up one time. The J gene is TRBJ2-1, the V gene TRBV7-3; TRBD2 matches 8 bases. The CDR3 runs to 14 residues. V lost 5 bases, J lost 9 bases, and 9 bases stayed unmatched. Germline values: CDR1 SGHTA, CDR2 FQGTGA. This CDR3 reads CASSPRAGASEQFF. DNA for the CDR3: TGTGCCAGCAGCCCAAGAGCGGGGGCGAGTGAGCAGTTCTTC.

CDR3 in DNA: TGTGCCAGCAGCCACAAAACAGGGGAGAATTCACCCCTCCACTTT. This gives the protein CASSHKTGENSPLHF. The chain joins TRBV3-1 (or the pseudogene TRBV3-2) to TRBJ1-6, with 7 positions matching TRBD1. V dropped 3 bases and J dropped 7; count of bases not matched to a gene: 6. This CDR3 contains 15 residues. Looked up from germline, CDR1 is LGHDT and CDR2 is YNNKEL (reference sequence).

The chain is built from TRBV5-1 and TRBJ2-7; no clear D gene. V was cut by 3 bases and J by 1 base, with 5 bases left in between. The CDR3 contains 12 residues. Germline lookup yields CDR1 SGHRS and CDR2 YFSETQ. CDR3 sequence reads: CASSSTSYEQYF. DNA for the CDR3: TGCGCCAGCAGCTCGACATCCTACGAGCAGTACTTC.

The rearrangement links TRBV10-3 to TRBJ2-3, with TRBD1 matching 8 bases. This CDR3 is built from 13 residues. Germline V gene lookup returns CDR1 ENHRY and CDR2 SYGVKD. The trim removed 6 bases at V and 4 bases at J, leaving 3 bases unmatched. CDR3 in amino acids: CAIRDRDPDTQYF. For the CDR3, the DNA is TGTGCCATCAGGGACAGGGACCCAGATACGCAGTATTTT.

The V gene is TRBV7-2, the J gene TRBJ1-1, with D unresolved. The germline V and J ends were trimmed by 5 bases and 5 bases, with 18 bases remaining between them. Germline CDR1 and CDR2: SGHTA and FQGNSA. The CDR3 covers 15 residues. CDR3 residues: CASSPMRRETTEAFF. The CDR3 DNA reads TGTGCCAGCAGCCCAATGCGGAGGGAAACAACTGAAGCTTTCTTT.

The CDR3 coding sequence is TGCGCCAGCAGCCAAGGCGGGAACACCTACAATGAGCAGTTCTTC. Amino acids: CASSQGGNTYNEQFF. The chain has TRBV4-3 and TRBJ2-1; D perhaps matches TRBD2 (6 bases). The CDR3 is made up of 15 amino acids. V lost 1 base to trimming and J lost 2 bases, with 9 bases between them. Germline V gene sequence: CDR1 LGHNA, CDR2 YSLEER.

This clone was counted a few times. This chain connects TRBV5-1 to TRBJ2-5; 7 bases align to TRBD1. Trimming removed 0 bases from V and 2 bases from J; junction bases left unmatched: 1. Germline CDR1 SGHRS, CDR2 YFSETQ. The CDR3 contains 14 residues. In nucleotides, the CDR3 is TGCGCCAGCAGCTTGGGGGGACAGCAAGAGACCCAGTACTTC. Translating gives CASSLGGQQETQYF.

This clone came up once. J is TRBJ2-7 and V is TRBV10-3; 7 positions agree with TRBD2. Germline trimming cut 4 bases from V and 0 bases from J; bases unmatched to any gene: 3. The CDR3 covers 14 residues. CDR1 is ENHRY and CDR2 is SYGVKD in the germline V gene. In DNA, the CDR3 is TGTGCCATCAGTGGGGGCGGGAGCTCCTACGAGCAGTACTTC. Translating gives CAISGGGSSYEQYF.

The V gene is TRBV28, the J gene TRBJ2-7; D is possibly TRBD1 (5 bases). The germline CDR1 and CDR2 sequences are MDHEN and SYDVKM. The CDR3 is 11 amino acids. V lost 7 bases and J lost 3, with 7 bases in between. The chain's CDR3 is CASTGNYEQYF. CDR3 coding DNA: TGTGCCAGCACAGGGAACTACGAGCAGTACTTC.

The rearrangement links TRBV30 to TRBJ2-3, with 9 bases matching TRBD1. V gave up 3 bases and J gave up 2 bases; unmatched junction bases: 6. The CDR3 sequence is 15 residues long. Germline-derived CDR1 and CDR2 are GTSNPN and SVGIG (reference sequence). CDR3 residues: CAWRGGQGPTDTQYF. CDR3 coding DNA: TGTGCCTGGAGGGGAGGACAGGGGCCCACAGATACGCAGTATTTT.

The rearrangement joins TRBV15 to TRBJ2-1; TRBD1 aligns across 8 bases. This CDR3 contains 15 residues. Germline-derived CDR1 and CDR2 are LNHNV and YYDKDF (reference sequence). The trim removed 4 bases at V and 6 bases at J, leaving 8 bases unmatched. CDR3 in DNA: TGTGCCACCAGCACCAGGACAGGGCTGGTCAATGAGCAGTTCTTC. Translated: CATSTRTGLVNEQFF.

This rearrangement joins TRBV2 to TRBJ1-5; 7 positions match TRBD1. The CDR3 runs 14 residues. Unmatched junction bases numbered 9, after V lost 9 bases and J lost 4 bases. Germline V CDR1 and CDR2: SNHLY, FYNNEI. The CDR3 loop reads CASILDRANQPQHF. CDR3 DNA: TGTGCCAGTATTCTAGACAGGGCTAATCAGCCCCAGCATTTT.

V gene TRBV4-1 combines with J gene TRBJ1-1, with 8 bases lining up with TRBD1. The CDR3 has 14 residues. Germline CDR1 is MGHRA and CDR2 is YSYEKL. V lost 2 bases, J lost 7 bases, and 6 bases stayed unmatched. The CDR3 region has the DNA TGCGCCAGCAGCCAATTGCAGGGGGCTGGTGAAGCTTTCTTT. This translates into CASSQLQGAGEAFF.